Shown below are 21 T cell receptor beta chains from a single sample sequenced in a study of blood T cell repertoires in COVID-19. Repertoires were generated with immunoSEQ multiplex PCR, while TCRdb's copy carries only in-frame clones and drops some. In the table there are about 320,000 clones, 85% of which are singletons. The sample consisted of PBMCs or T cells enriched from blood (not recorded which). Receptors originate from a woman in her 30s who had been exposed to COVID-19.

The CDR3 DNA follows: TGTGCCAGCAGCTATGGGTCAGGGGGTCAATCTCCTGGCTACGAGCAGTACTTC. Encoded protein: CASSYGSGGQSPGYEQYF. This chain uses TRBV13 with TRBJ2-7; 7 nucleotides line up with TRBD1. The CDR3 has 18 amino acids. The germline V gene has CDR1 PRHDT and CDR2 FYEKMQ (reference sequence). J lost 3 bases, V lost 4 bases, and 18 bases had no gene match.

This clone was seen only a few times. The gene calls are TRBV4-3 and TRBJ1-5; D perhaps matches TRBD1 (5 bases). V lost 3 bases and J lost 4, with 19 bases in between. This CDR3 is 17 amino acids long. The germline V gene has CDR1 LGHNA and CDR2 YSLEER. The chain's CDR3 is CASSQGPPTDRNQPQHF. The DNA for the CDR3 is TGCGCCAGCAGCCAGGGTCCCCCGACAGACCGAAATCAGCCCCAGCATTTT.

CDR3 sequence reads: CASSFNSGGNQETQYF. In DNA, the CDR3 is TGTGCCAGCAGCTTTAATAGCGGGGGGAATCAAGAGACCCAGTACTTC. This sequence joins TRBV7-6 and TRBJ2-5; 10 bases line up with TRBD2. Germline CDR1 is SGHVS and CDR2 is FNYEAQ. Trimming took 3 bases from V and 2 from J; bases not matched to a gene: 6. The CDR3 extends over 16 amino acids.

This clone occurred once. The J gene is TRBJ2-7, the V gene TRBV6-1; 7 bases map to TRBD2. Trimming cost V 3 bases and J 0 bases; bases outside gene matches: 2. The CDR3 covers 14 residues. Germline V gene data show CDR1 as MNHNS and CDR2 as SASEGT. The CDR3 DNA is TGTGCCAGCAGTGACGGGGGGAGCTCCTACGAGCAGTACTTC. This codes for CASSDGGSSYEQYF.

The rearrangement links TRBV7-8 to TRBJ2-3; D gene unclear. CDR3 length equals 15 residues. CDR1 and CDR2 (germline): SGHVS, FQNEAQ. V dropped 5 bases and J dropped 0 bases, with 12 bases sitting between them. The CDR3 loop reads CASSLRQLSTDTQYF. The CDR3 DNA sequence: TGTGCCAGCAGCCTCCGACAATTAAGCACAGATACGCAGTATTTT.

The V and J genes are TRBV28 and TRBJ1-2; TRBD1 is a possible D gene (5 bases). Trimming took 5 bases from V and 4 from J, leaving 17 bases between them. This CDR3 spans 15 amino acids. Germline CDR1 MDHEN, CDR2 SYDVKM. The DNA for the CDR3 is TGTGCCAGCAGTCGTTCCGGGGGGAGAGCCTATGGCTACACCTTC. Translated, it gives CASSRSGGRAYGYTF.

This clone was seen just once. V usage is TRBV7-3 and J usage is TRBJ2-3; no definite D call. The CDR3 contains 14 residues. Germline V gene sequence: CDR1 SGHTA, CDR2 FQGTGA. Trimming shortened V by 5 bases and J by 0 bases, and 9 bases separated the two germline ends. CDR3 sequence reads: CASSERFSTDTQYF. Written as DNA, the CDR3 is TGTGCCAGCAGCGAGAGATTTAGCACAGATACGCAGTATTTT. The entire variable domain, with the rest obtained from reference TRBV7-3 and TRBJ2-3, is as follows: GAGVSQTPSNKVTEKGKYVELRCDPISGHTALYWYRQSLGQGPEFLIYFQGTGAADDSGLPNDRFFAVRPEGSVSTLKIQRTERGDSAVYLCASSERFSTDTQYFGPGTRLTVL.

This chain uses TRBV11-1 with TRBJ1-2, with 7 nucleotides matching TRBD1. The CDR3 is made up of 12 amino acids. The germline CDR1 and CDR2 sequences are SGHAT and FQDESV (reference sequence). After removal of 5 bases from V and 7 bases from J, the junction contained 4 bases not matched to a gene. The CDR3 loop is CASSPDRAGYTF. The CDR3 DNA sequence: TGTGCCAGCAGCCCAGACAGGGCTGGCTACACCTTC.

This sequence joins TRBV6-5 and TRBJ2-1; TRBD1 matches at 11 bases. This CDR3 is 15 amino acids long. After removal of 5 bases from V and 10 bases from J, the junction contained 10 bases not matched to a gene. The germline V gene has CDR1 MNHEY and CDR2 SVGAGI. The CDR3 loop reads CASSLGTGGRYEQFF. The CDR3 nucleotides read TGTGCCAGCAGTCTAGGGACAGGGGGACGATACGAGCAGTTCTTC.

The chain joins TRBV3-1 (or the pseudogene TRBV3-2) to TRBJ2-1; TRBD2 agrees at 8 bases. Germline V gives CDR1 LGHDT, CDR2 YNNKEL (reference sequence). The CDR3 covers 13 residues. The J segment lost 15 bases and the V segment lost 2 bases, leaving 9 bases of the junction unmatched. For the CDR3, the DNA is TGTGCCAGCAGCCAACCGCGGGGGGTTGGATGGTTCTTC. This codes for CASSQPRGVGWFF.

In this sample, this clone turned up a few times. V is TRBV19 and J is TRBJ2-7; TRBD1 matches at 8 bases. The CDR3 length is 13 residues. V lost 5 bases and J lost 4; bases outside the gene matches: 4. Germline lookup yields CDR1 LNHDA and CDR2 SQIVND (reference sequence). The CDR3 DNA is TGTGCCAGTAGTGCCGGACAGGGTTACGAGCAGTACTTC. As protein: CASSAGQGYEQYF.

The chain is built from TRBV6-5 and TRBJ1-4; 9 bases agree with TRBD1. CDR1 and CDR2 from the germline V gene are MNHEY and SVGAGI. The CDR3 loop spans 15 amino acids. V was pared by 6 bases and J by 8 bases, with 10 bases of the junction left unmatched. The CDR3 nucleotides read TGTGCCAGCAGCTCCCCGAGGACAGGGGAGGAAAAACTGTTTTTT. It is translated as CASSSPRTGEEKLFF.

J is TRBJ1-4 and V is TRBV6-5, with 8 bases aligning to TRBD1. CDR1 MNHEY and CDR2 SVGAGI come from the germline V gene. V lost 2 bases to trimming and J lost 8 bases; unmatched junction nucleotides: 7. The CDR3 spans 15 residues. The CDR3 bases are TGTGCCAGCAGTTACCCACGACAGGGGAGGGAAAAACTGTTTTTT. Amino acid sequence: CASSYPRQGREKLFF.

This chain connects TRBV27 to TRBJ2-7; 7 bases line up with TRBD1. This CDR3 spans 12 amino acids. The J segment lost 3 bases and the V segment lost 8 bases, leaving 4 bases of the junction unmatched. CDR1 and CDR2 (germline): MNHEY, SMNVEV (reference sequence). CDR3 in amino acids: CASAGTVYEQYF. The CDR3, as DNA: TGTGCCAGCGCCGGGACAGTCTACGAGCAGTACTTC.

This chain uses TRBV9 with TRBJ1-2; the match to TRBD1 covers 9 bases. This CDR3 is built from 17 residues. With 2 bases clipped from V and 0 bases from J, the junction kept 8 bases outside the gene matches. CDR1 SGDLS and CDR2 YYNGEE come from the germline V gene. CDR3 in DNA: TGTGCCAGCAGCGTCGGGACAGGGTCCTATGCTAACTATGGCTACACCTTC. This translates into CASSVGTGSYANYGYTF.

This clone was counted a single time. V gene TRBV27 combines with J gene TRBJ2-3; D ambiguous. The CDR3 extends over 13 amino acids. Deletions cut 1 base from V and 2 bases from J, with 4 bases between. Germline loops: CDR1 MNHEY, CDR2 SMNVEV (reference sequence). CDR3 in DNA: TGTGCCAGCAGTTTATTCATCACAGATACGCAGTATTTT. Its protein product is CASSLFITDTQYF.

This rearrangement joins TRBV3-1 (or the pseudogene TRBV3-2) to TRBJ2-3, with D possibly being TRBD1 (6 bases). The V end lost 2 bases, the J end lost 5 bases, and 8 bases lay between the germline ends. The CDR3 covers 13 residues. Germline V CDR1 and CDR2: LGHDT, YNNKEL (reference sequence). The CDR3 reads CASSQNREDTQYF. Here the CDR3 DNA reads TGTGCCAGCAGCCAAAACAGGGAAGATACGCAGTATTTT.

This chain links TRBV7-6 with TRBJ2-6; TRBD1 might be the D (6 bases). CDR1 SGHVS and CDR2 FNYEAQ come from the germline V gene. Between the trimmed V and J ends, which lost 4 bases and 3 bases, there was a span of 10 bases. The CDR3 sequence is 15 residues long. This CDR3 reads CASSSTGNGANVLTF. In DNA, the CDR3 is TGTGCCAGCAGCTCAACAGGGAATGGGGCCAACGTCCTGACTTTC.

The V gene is TRBV5-6, the J gene TRBJ1-2; 12 bases line up with TRBD1. J lost 6 bases, V lost 5 bases, and 14 bases had no gene match. This CDR3 has 17 residues. Germline CDR1 SGHDT, CDR2 YYEEEE. CDR3 region: CASRPRRGTGGVHGYTF. CDR3 nucleotides: TGTGCCAGCAGGCCCAGGCGGGGGACAGGGGGCGTCCATGGCTACACCTTC.

The chain employs TRBV19 and TRBJ2-1; D might be TRBD2 (6 bases). The CDR3 spans 13 residues. Per germline, CDR1 LNHDA and CDR2 SQIVND (reference sequence). Trimming shortened V by 4 bases and J by 7 bases, and 11 bases separated the two germline ends. DNA of the CDR3: TGTGCCAGTAGTACGCTGACTAGTAATGAGCAGTTCTTC. This encodes CASSTLTSNEQFF.

The chain joins TRBV19 to TRBJ1-6, with D perhaps matching TRBD1 (6 bases). Trimming stripped 7 bases from V and 3 bases from J, with 10 bases between. The CDR3 covers 14 residues. The germline V gene encodes CDR1 LNHDA and CDR2 SQIVND (reference sequence). CDR3 bases: TGTGCCAGTAATACAGGGATCTATAATTCACCCCTCCACTTT. It encodes CASNTGIYNSPLHF. Looking up the rest from reference TRBV19 and TRBJ1-6 gives the full variable domain: DGGITQSPKYLFRKEGQNVTLSCEQNLNHDAMYWYRQDPGQGLRLIYYSQIVNDFQKGDIAEGYSVSREKKESFPLTVTSAQKNPTAFYLCASNTGIYNSPLHFGNGTRLTVT.